Below, 6 T cell receptor beta chains from the same sample are listed, as sequenced in a study of Graves' ophthalmopathy and Graves' hyperthyroidism. Amplification of the TCR beta CDR3 regions used RNA transcripts (as template). HTBI primers were used in a first-round RT-PCR, which preceded a second-round multiplex PCR. TCRdb used MiXCR to reprocess the multiplex PCR reads, holding one entry per CDR3 protein. The sample consists of 1 million to 1.3 million distinct CDR3 sequences, approximately 35% of them appearing once. The sample taken for sequencing was peripheral blood or thyroid tissue (not recorded which). The receptor source for this set is an adult man with Graves' hyperthyroidism.

This clonotype turned up a few times. V is TRBV4-1 and J is TRBJ1-3; the D is unclear. Germline V lookup: CDR1 MGHRA, CDR2 YSYEKL. The ends were cut back, 3 bases at V and 4 bases at J, with 16 bases in the middle. There are 16 residues in the CDR3. The CDR3 DNA reads as TGCGCCAGCAGCCAGCCAACGGAAAACCTGGGAAACACCATATATTTT. Residues: CASSQPTENLGNTIYF.

Remarks on this clonotype: This may arise from a read error, as a much more abundant clone is one base away. The J gene is TRBJ1-4, the V gene TRBV6-1; D not certain. V lost 6 bases, J lost 0 bases, and 8 bases lay in between. Germline values: CDR1 MNHNS, CDR2 SASEGT. The CDR3 runs to 14 residues. CDR3 DNA: TGTGCCAGCAGGTCAGGAGCAACTAATGAAAAACTGTTTTTT. As protein: CASRSGATNEKLFF.

This clonotype was picked up many times. The chain employs TRBV7-2 and TRBJ2-7, with TRBD2 matching 11 bases. The germline V gene has CDR1 SGHTA and CDR2 FQGNSA. V gave up 5 bases and J gave up 2 bases; unmatched junction bases: 8. The CDR3 consists of 16 residues. The CDR3 nucleotides are TGTGCCAGCAGCCATACTAGCGGGGGCGCTACCTACGAGCAGTACTTC. Its protein product is CASSHTSGGATYEQYF.

The chain links TRBV5-1 to TRBJ2-2, with D perhaps being TRBD1 or TRBD2 (6 bases each). V gave up 0 bases and J gave up 4 bases, with 10 bases separating them. Germline V CDR1 and CDR2: SGHRS, YFSETQ. The CDR3 spans 15 residues. The CDR3 loop reads CASSLGGATTGELFF. Here the CDR3 DNA reads TGCGCCAGCAGCTTGGGGGGGGCTACCACCGGGGAGCTGTTTTTT.

The V call is TRBV12-3 or TRBV12-4, the J call TRBJ2-6, with 10 positions matching TRBD1. This CDR3 contains 17 residues. Losses at the gene ends were 6 bases for V and 2 bases for J; bases not matched to a gene: 7. CDR3 amino acids: CASRIDRGRAGANVLTF. The CDR3 bases are TGTGCCAGCAGAATCGACAGGGGGCGCGCTGGGGCCAACGTCCTGACTTTC.

The chain combines TRBV7-9 with TRBJ1-2, with D tentatively TRBD1 (6 bases). The CDR3 totals 15 residues. Per the germline V gene, CDR1 is SEHNR and CDR2 is FQNEAQ (reference sequence). The ends were cut back, 3 bases at V and 8 bases at J, with 19 bases in the middle. The CDR3 DNA reads as TGTGCCAGCAGCTTCCATTCTGGGGGGCGGCAGGGCTACACCTTC. Translating it yields CASSFHSGGRQGYTF.